The next 4 T cell receptor beta chains were all read from a single sample in a study of EBV T-cell therapy then PD-1 blockade in nasopharyngeal carcinoma. Their cognate antigens are unknown. TCRdb keeps only in-frame clones here, not all; method: immunoSEQ multiplex PCR. The sample shows about 23,000 clones, about 87% of them seen only once. Documented treatment: AdE1-LMPpoly-expanded autologous EBV-specific T-cell therapy followed by anti-PD-1 nivolumab. Specimen: CD8+ T cells from blood, collected between days 55 and 70 from a patient whose treatment included autologous EBV-specific T cells and nivolumab. All receptors come from a middle-aged man with nasopharyngeal carcinoma.

The rearrangement links TRBV19 to TRBJ2-3; 10 nucleotides line up with TRBD1. Per the germline V gene, CDR1 is LNHDA and CDR2 is SQIVND (reference sequence). V lost 5 bases and J lost 7; bases outside the gene matches: 9. The CDR3 length is 15 residues. CDR3: CASSPRDRGLHTQYF. The DNA for the CDR3 is TGTGCCAGTAGTCCCCGGGACAGGGGATTACATACGCAGTATTTT.

In this sample, this clone turned up a few times. The V and J genes are TRBV27 and TRBJ2-5; no definite D call. This CDR3 is built from 13 residues. Looked up from germline, CDR1 is MNHEY and CDR2 is SMNVEV (reference sequence). Trimming left V 3 bases short and J 5 bases short, with 10 bases between. The CDR3 spells CASSLGIRETQYF. The DNA for the CDR3 is TGTGCCAGCAGTTTGGGGATACGGGAGACCCAGTACTTC.

This clone was observed once. The genes are TRBV4-1 and TRBJ2-7; D remains unclear. Germline CDR1 MGHRA, CDR2 YSYEKL. The germline V and J ends were trimmed by 1 base and 7 bases, with 11 bases remaining between them. The CDR3 runs 13 residues. CDR3 bases: TGCGCCAGCAGCCAAGGAGGCGGCAGGGAGCAGTACTTC. Its protein product is CASSQGGGREQYF.

CDR3 nucleotide sequence: TGTGCCATCAGTGGACCGGGAGCCGGGGCCGGCGGTTCACCCCTCCACTTT. This translates into CAISGPGAGAGGSPLHF. This rearrangement joins TRBV10-3 to TRBJ1-6; D might be TRBD1 (5 bases). Germline assignment: CDR1 ENHRY and CDR2 SYGVKD. The CDR3 is made up of 17 amino acids. Trimming stripped 4 bases from V and 9 bases from J, with 22 bases between.